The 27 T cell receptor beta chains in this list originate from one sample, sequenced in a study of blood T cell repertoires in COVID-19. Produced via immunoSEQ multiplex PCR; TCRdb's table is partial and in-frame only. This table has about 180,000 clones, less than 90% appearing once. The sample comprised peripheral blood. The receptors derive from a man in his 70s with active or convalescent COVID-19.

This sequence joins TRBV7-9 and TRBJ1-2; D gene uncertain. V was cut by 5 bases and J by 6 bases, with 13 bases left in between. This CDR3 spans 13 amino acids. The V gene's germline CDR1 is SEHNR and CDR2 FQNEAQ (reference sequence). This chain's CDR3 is CASSRYEVHGYTF. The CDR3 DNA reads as TGTGCCAGCAGCCGCTATGAGGTCCATGGCTACACCTTC. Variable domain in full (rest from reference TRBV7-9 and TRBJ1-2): DTGVSQNPRHKITKRGQNVTFRCDPISEHNRLYWYRQTLGQGPEFLTYFQNEAQLEKSRLLSDRFSAERPKGSFSTLEIQRTEQGDSAMYLCASSRYEVHGYTFGSGTRLTVV.

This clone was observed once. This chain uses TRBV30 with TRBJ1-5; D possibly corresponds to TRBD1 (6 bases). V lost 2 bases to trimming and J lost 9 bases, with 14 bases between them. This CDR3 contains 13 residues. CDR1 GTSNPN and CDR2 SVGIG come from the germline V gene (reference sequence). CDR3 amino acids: CAWSRTEALPQHF. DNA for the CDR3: TGTGCCTGGAGTAGGACAGAAGCTTTGCCCCAGCATTTT.

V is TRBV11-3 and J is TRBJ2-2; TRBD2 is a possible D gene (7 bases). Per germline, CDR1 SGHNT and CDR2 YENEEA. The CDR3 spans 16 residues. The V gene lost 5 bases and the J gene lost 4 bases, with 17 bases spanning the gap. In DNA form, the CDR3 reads TGTGCCAGCAGCCAAAGAGGGAGGGGGTCCACCGGGGAGCTGTTTTTT. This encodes CASSQRGRGSTGELFF.

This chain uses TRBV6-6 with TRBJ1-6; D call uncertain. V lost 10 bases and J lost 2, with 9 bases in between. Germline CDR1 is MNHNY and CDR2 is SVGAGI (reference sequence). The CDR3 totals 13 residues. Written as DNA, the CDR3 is TGTGCCATCTCACAGACCTATAATTCACCCCTCCACTTT. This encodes CAISQTYNSPLHF.

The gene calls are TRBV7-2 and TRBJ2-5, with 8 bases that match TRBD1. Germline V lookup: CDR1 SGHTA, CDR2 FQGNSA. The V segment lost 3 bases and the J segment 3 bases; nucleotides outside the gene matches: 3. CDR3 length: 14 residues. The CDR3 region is CASSFRGREETQYF. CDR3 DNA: TGTGCCAGCAGCTTCAGGGGGCGGGAAGAGACCCAGTACTTC.

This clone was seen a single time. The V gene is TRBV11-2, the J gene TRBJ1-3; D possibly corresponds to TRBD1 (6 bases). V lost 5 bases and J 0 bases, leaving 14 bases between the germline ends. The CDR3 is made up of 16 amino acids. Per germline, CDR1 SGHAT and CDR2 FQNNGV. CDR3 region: CASSPGVRASGNTIYF. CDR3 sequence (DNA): TGTGCCAGCAGCCCAGGGGTGAGGGCCTCTGGAAACACCATATATTTT. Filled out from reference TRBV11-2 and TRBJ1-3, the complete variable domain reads EAGVAQSPRYKIIEKRQSVAFWCNPISGHATLYWYQQILGQGPKLLIQFQNNGVVDDSQLPKDRFSAERLKGVDSTLKIQPAKLEDSAVYLCASSPGVRASGNTIYFGEGSWLTVV.

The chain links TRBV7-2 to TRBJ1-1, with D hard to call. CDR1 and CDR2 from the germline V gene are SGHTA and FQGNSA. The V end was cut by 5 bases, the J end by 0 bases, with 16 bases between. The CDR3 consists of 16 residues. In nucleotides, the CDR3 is TGTGCCAGCAGCCCCCCCGGGTGGAGATTGAACACTGAAGCTTTCTTT. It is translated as CASSPPGWRLNTEAFF.

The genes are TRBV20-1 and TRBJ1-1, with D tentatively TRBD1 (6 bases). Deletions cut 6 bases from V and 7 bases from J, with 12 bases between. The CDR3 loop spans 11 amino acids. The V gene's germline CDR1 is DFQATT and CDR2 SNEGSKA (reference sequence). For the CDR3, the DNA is TGCAGTGCCAACGGACAGCATGAAGCTTTCTTT. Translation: CSANGQHEAFF.

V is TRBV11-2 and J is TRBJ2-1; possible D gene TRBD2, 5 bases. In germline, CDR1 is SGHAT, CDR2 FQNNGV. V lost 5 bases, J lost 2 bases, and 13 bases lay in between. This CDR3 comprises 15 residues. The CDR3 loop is CASSRGGRTYNEQFF. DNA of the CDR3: TGTGCCAGCAGCCGGGGTGGCAGAACCTACAATGAGCAGTTCTTC.

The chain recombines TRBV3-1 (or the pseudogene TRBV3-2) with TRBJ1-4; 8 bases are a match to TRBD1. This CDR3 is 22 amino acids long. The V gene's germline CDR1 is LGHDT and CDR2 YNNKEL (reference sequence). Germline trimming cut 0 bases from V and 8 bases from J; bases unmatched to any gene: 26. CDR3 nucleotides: TGTGCCAGCAGCCAAGATCCAGGGGTTAGGACAGGGCTTCCACCACCCTGGGAAAAACTGTTTTTT. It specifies CASSQDPGVRTGLPPPWEKLFF.

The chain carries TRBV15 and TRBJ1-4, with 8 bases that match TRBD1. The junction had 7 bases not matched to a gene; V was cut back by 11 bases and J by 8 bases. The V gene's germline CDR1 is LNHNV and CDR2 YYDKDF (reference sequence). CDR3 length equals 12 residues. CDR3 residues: CASPGTGEKLFF. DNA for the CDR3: TGTGCCTCACCCGGGACAGGCGAAAAACTGTTTTTT.

CDR3 loop: CASSPAGFNEKLFF. The CDR3 region has the DNA TGTGCCAGCTCACCTGCAGGGTTTAATGAAAAACTGTTTTTT. The rearrangement uses TRBV18 and TRBJ1-4; D might be TRBD1 (5 bases). Germline CDR1 and CDR2: KGHSH and LQKENI. The length of the CDR3 is 14 residues. The ends were cut back, 3 bases at V and 4 bases at J, with 9 bases in the middle.

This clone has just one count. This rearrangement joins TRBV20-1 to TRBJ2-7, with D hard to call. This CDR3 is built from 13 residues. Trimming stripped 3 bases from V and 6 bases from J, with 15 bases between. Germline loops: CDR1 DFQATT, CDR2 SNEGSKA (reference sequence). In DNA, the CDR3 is TGCAGTGCTAGTCCGCCTCCCCTACTCGAGCAGTACTTC. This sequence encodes CSASPPPLLEQYF.

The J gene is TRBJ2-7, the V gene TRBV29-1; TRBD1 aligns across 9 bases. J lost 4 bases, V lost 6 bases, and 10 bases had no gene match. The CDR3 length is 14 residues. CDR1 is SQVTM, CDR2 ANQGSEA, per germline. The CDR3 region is CSVALDRGRYEQYF. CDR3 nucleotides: TGCAGCGTCGCTTTGGACAGGGGAAGGTACGAGCAGTACTTC.

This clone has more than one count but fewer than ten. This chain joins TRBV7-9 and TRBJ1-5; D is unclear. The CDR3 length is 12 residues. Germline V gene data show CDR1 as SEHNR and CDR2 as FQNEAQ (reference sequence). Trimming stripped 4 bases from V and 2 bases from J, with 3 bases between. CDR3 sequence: CASSSGNQPQHF. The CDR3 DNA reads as TGTGCCAGCAGCTCAGGCAATCAGCCCCAGCATTTT.

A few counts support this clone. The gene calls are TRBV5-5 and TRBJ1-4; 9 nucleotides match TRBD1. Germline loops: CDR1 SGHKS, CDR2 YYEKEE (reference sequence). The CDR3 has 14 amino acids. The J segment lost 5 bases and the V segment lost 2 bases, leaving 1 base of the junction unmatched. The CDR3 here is CASSFGTGNEKLFF. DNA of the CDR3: TGTGCCAGCAGCTTCGGGACAGGGAATGAAAAACTGTTTTTT.

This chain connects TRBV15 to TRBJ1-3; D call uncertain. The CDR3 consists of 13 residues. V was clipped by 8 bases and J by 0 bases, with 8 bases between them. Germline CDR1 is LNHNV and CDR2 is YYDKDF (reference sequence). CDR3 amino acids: CATGGGSGNTIYF. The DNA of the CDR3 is TGTGCCACCGGCGGCGGCTCTGGAAACACCATATATTTT.

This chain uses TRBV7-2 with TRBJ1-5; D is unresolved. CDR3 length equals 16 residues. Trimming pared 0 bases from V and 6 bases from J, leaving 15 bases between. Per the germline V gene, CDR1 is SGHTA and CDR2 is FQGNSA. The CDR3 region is CASSLALTSGSQPQHF. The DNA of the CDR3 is TGTGCCAGCAGCTTAGCTCTCACCTCCGGGAGTCAGCCCCAGCATTTT.

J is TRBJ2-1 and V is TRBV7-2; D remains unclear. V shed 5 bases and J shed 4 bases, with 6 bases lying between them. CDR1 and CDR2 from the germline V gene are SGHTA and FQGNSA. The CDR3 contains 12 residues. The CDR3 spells CASSLPYNEQFF. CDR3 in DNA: TGTGCCAGCAGCCTACCGTACAATGAGCAGTTCTTC.

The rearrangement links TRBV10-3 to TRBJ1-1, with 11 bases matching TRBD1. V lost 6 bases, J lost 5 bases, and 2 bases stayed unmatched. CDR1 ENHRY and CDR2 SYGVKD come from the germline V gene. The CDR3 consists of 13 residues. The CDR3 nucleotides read TGTGCCATCAGGGACAGGGGGCAAACTGAAGCTTTCTTT. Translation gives CAIRDRGQTEAFF.

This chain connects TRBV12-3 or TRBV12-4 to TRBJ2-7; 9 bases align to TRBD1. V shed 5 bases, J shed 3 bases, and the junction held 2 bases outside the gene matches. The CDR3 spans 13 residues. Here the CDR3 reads CASSRDRDYEQYF. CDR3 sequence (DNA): TGTGCCAGCAGTCGGGACAGGGACTACGAGCAGTACTTC.

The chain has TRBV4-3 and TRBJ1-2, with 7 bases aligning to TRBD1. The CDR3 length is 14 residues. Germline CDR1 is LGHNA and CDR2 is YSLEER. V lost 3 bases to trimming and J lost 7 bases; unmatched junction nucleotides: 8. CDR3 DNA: TGCGCCAGCAGCCAGGCAGTAGGGGGCTCTGGCTACACCTTC. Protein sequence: CASSQAVGGSGYTF.

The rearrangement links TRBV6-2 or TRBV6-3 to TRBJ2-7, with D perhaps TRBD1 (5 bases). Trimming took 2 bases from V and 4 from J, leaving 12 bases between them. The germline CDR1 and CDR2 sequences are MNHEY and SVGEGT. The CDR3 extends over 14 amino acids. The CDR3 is CASSYLRGPYEQYF. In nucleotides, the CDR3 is TGTGCCAGCAGTTACCTTAGGGGCCCTTACGAGCAGTACTTC.

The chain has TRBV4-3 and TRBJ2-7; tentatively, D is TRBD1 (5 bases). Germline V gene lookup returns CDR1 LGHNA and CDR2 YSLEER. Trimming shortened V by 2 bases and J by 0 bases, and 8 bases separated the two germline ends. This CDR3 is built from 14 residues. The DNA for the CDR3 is TGCGCCAGCAGCCAACGTGGACACTCCTACGAGCAGTACTTC. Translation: CASSQRGHSYEQYF.

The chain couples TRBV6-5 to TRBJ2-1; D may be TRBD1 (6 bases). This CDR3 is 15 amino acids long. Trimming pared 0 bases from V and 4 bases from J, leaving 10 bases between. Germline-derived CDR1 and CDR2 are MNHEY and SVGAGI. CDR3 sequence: CASSYSGQRYNEQFF. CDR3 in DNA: TGTGCCAGCAGTTACTCGGGACAACGGTACAATGAGCAGTTCTTC.

CDR3 DNA sequence: TGTGCCAGCAGCGTACGACAGGGATTAACTGAAGCTTTCTTT. This gives the protein CASSVRQGLTEAFF. This rearrangement joins TRBV7-2 to TRBJ1-1, with 7 nucleotides matching TRBD1. The length of the CDR3 is 14 residues. The V and J ends lost 5 bases and 5 bases, in that order; junction bases with no gene match: 8. Per germline, CDR1 SGHTA and CDR2 FQGNSA.

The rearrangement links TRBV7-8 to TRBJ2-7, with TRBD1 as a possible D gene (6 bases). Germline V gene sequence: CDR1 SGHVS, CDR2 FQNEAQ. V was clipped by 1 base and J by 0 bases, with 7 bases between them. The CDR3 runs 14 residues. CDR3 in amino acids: CASSLGGPSYEQYF. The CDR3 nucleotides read TGTGCCAGCAGCTTAGGGGGGCCCTCCTACGAGCAGTACTTC.